The 23 T cell receptor beta chains below come from one sample, sequenced in a study of blood T cell repertoires in COVID-19. TCRdb's copy holds only in-frame clones and misses some; the assay was immunoSEQ multiplex PCR. The data contain 90,000 to 150,000 clones, about 91% of them singletons. The sample consisted of peripheral blood. Receptors were obtained from a woman aged 45-65 years with active or convalescent COVID-19.

The genes are TRBV13 and TRBJ1-1; maybe TRBD1 (6 bases). Trimming pared 4 bases from V and 6 bases from J, leaving 12 bases between. Germline CDR1 reads PRHDT; CDR2 reads FYEKMQ (reference sequence). The CDR3 spans 13 residues. The DNA of the CDR3 is TGTGCCAGCAGCTCCGGGACAAAGCCTGAAGCTTTCTTT. The encoded protein is CASSSGTKPEAFF.

The chain is built from TRBV27 and TRBJ2-7, with 7 bases matching TRBD1. Germline-derived CDR1 and CDR2 are MNHEY and SMNVEV (reference sequence). The CDR3 loop spans 16 amino acids. Trimming cost V 1 base and J 2 bases; bases outside gene matches: 8. The CDR3 nucleotides read TGTGCCAGCAGTTTATACCCGGGACAGACTACCTACGAGCAGTACTTC. Amino acids: CASSLYPGQTTYEQYF.

This clone was detected once. The rearrangement uses TRBV2 and TRBJ1-5; possibly TRBD1 for D (5 bases). The V end was cut by 4 bases, the J end by 4 bases, with 8 bases between. Germline V gene sequence: CDR1 SNHLY, CDR2 FYNNEI. This CDR3 has 13 amino acids. CDR3 coding DNA: TGTGCCAGCAGTGCAGGGAATAATCAGCCCCAGCATTTT. It yields the protein CASSAGNNQPQHF. The full variable domain, with the rest looked up from reference TRBV2 and TRBJ1-5, is EPEVTQTPSHQVTQMGQEVILRCVPISNHLYFYWYRQILGQKVEFLVSFYNNEISEKSEIFDDQFSVERPDGSNFTLKIRSTKLEDSAMYFCASSAGNNQPQHFGDGTRLSIL.

The chain couples TRBV28 to TRBJ2-7, with TRBD2 identical over 9 bases. The J segment lost 6 bases and the V segment lost 6 bases, leaving 9 bases of the junction unmatched. CDR1 is MDHEN and CDR2 is SYDVKM in the germline V gene. This CDR3 region has 14 residues. CDR3 sequence (DNA): TGTGCCAGCAGCCCTCCTAGCGGGGCGGTCGAGCAGTACTTC. Protein product: CASSPPSGAVEQYF.

The chain couples TRBV29-1 to TRBJ1-2; D gene unclear. Per germline, CDR1 SQVTM and CDR2 ANQGSEA. The V and J ends lost 6 bases and 13 bases respectively, with 12 bases between them. The CDR3 totals 9 residues. CDR3 coding DNA: TGCAGCGTCGAGGAGGAGGCCACCTTC. As protein: CSVEEEATF.

The chain is built from TRBV6-2 or TRBV6-3 and TRBJ2-1; D is perhaps TRBD2 (6 bases). Trimming pared 4 bases from V and 8 bases from J, leaving 18 bases between. The germline V gene has CDR1 MNHEY and CDR2 SVGEGT. The CDR3 contains 15 residues. In DNA, the CDR3 is TGTGCCAGCAGTTCCGCGGGGAACGCTAGGTATGAGCAGTTCTTC. Translating gives CASSSAGNARYEQFF.

This clone came up a few times. This chain links TRBV19 with TRBJ1-5; D might be TRBD1 (5 bases). Trimming removed 7 bases at V and 5 bases at J, with 9 bases between. CDR1 is LNHDA and CDR2 is SQIVND in the germline V gene (reference sequence). The CDR3 totals 12 residues. The CDR3 loop reads CASMGLYQPQHF. CDR3 DNA sequence: TGTGCCAGTATGGGACTTTATCAGCCCCAGCATTTT. Full variable domain (remainder filled in from reference TRBV19 and TRBJ1-5): DGGITQSPKYLFRKEGQNVTLSCEQNLNHDAMYWYRQDPGQGLRLIYYSQIVNDFQKGDIAEGYSVSREKKESFPLTVTSAQKNPTAFYLCASMGLYQPQHFGDGTRLSIL.

The DNA of the CDR3 is TGTGCCAGCTCACCTCAGACAGGTCTCGCTGGGGCCAACGTCCTGACTTTC. Protein sequence: CASSPQTGLAGANVLTF. The chain carries TRBV18 and TRBJ2-6, with a weak D call TRBD1 (6 bases). Deletions cut 3 bases from V and 2 bases from J, with 14 bases between. The CDR3 has 17 amino acids. Germline V gene sequence: CDR1 KGHSH, CDR2 LQKENI.

The gene calls are TRBV6-5 and TRBJ2-7; possible D gene TRBD1, 6 bases. This CDR3 has 13 residues. V lost 6 bases and J 4 bases, leaving 13 bases between the germline ends. CDR1 and CDR2 (germline): MNHEY, SVGAGI. The CDR3 protein is CASRQGPLYEQYF. The CDR3 coding sequence is TGTGCCAGCAGGCAGGGGCCATTATACGAGCAGTACTTC.

The chain employs TRBV2 and TRBJ2-3; 11 positions agree with TRBD2. Unmatched junction bases numbered 1, after V lost 0 bases and J lost 5 bases. The CDR3 contains 15 residues. Looked up from germline, CDR1 is SNHLY and CDR2 is FYNNEI. The CDR3: CASSEASGRVDTQYF. CDR3 DNA sequence: TGTGCCAGCAGTGAAGCTAGCGGGAGGGTAGATACGCAGTATTTT.

This rearrangement joins TRBV7-9 to TRBJ2-1, with a weak D call TRBD2 (6 bases). Per the germline V gene, CDR1 is SEHNR and CDR2 is FQNEAQ (reference sequence). The CDR3 consists of 15 residues. Trimming took off 2 bases at V and 8 bases at J, with 16 bases between the two ends. The CDR3 DNA follows: TGTGCCAGCAGCTTACAAGGGCTCCCGGGGGATGAGCAGTTCTTC. Encoded protein: CASSLQGLPGDEQFF.

This chain connects TRBV18 to TRBJ2-7, with TRBD1 matching over 9 bases. The V gene end was trimmed by 4 bases and the J gene end by 2 bases; junction bases not matched to a gene: 6. Germline assignment: CDR1 KGHSH and CDR2 LQKENI. The CDR3 spans 15 residues. CDR3 DNA sequence: TGTGCCAGCTCACTTCGGGACAGGGCACCCTACGAGCAGTACTTC. Protein product: CASSLRDRAPYEQYF.

The V call is TRBV28, the J call TRBJ2-7; D remains unclear. V was shortened by 6 bases and J by 0 bases, with 6 bases between the two germline ends. The CDR3 contains 12 residues. The germline CDR1 and CDR2 sequences are MDHEN and SYDVKM. CDR3 in amino acids: CASSPSSYEQYF. DNA of the CDR3: TGTGCCAGCAGCCCTAGCTCCTACGAGCAGTACTTC.

The CDR3 is CASSWGQGNGNTIYF. CDR3 bases: TGTGCCAGCAGCTGGGGACAGGGGAATGGAAACACCATATATTTT. V gene TRBV7-9 combines with J gene TRBJ1-3, with 10 positions matching TRBD1. Germline lookup yields CDR1 SEHNR and CDR2 FQNEAQ (reference sequence). The CDR3 runs 15 residues. Unmatched junction bases numbered 3, after V lost 4 bases and J lost 3 bases.

This sequence joins TRBV6-2 or TRBV6-3 and TRBJ2-7; 8 nucleotides align to TRBD1. Looked up from germline, CDR1 is MNHEY and CDR2 is SVGEGT. Trimming cost V 2 bases and J 4 bases; bases outside gene matches: 7. The CDR3 runs 15 residues. Here the CDR3 reads CASSYPGTGNYEQYF. In nucleotides, the CDR3 is TGTGCCAGCAGTTACCCCGGGACAGGTAATTACGAGCAGTACTTC.

The J gene is TRBJ2-1, the V gene TRBV7-2; TRBD2 aligns across 7 bases. The V and J ends lost 1 base and 3 bases, in that order; junction bases with no gene match: 3. Germline V gene data show CDR1 as SGHTA and CDR2 as FQGNSA. This CDR3 has 15 residues. The CDR3 loop reads CASSLDRGDYNEQFF. DNA of the CDR3: TGTGCCAGCAGCTTAGATCGGGGGGACTACAATGAGCAGTTCTTC. The whole variable domain, remainder taken from reference TRBV7-2 and TRBJ2-1, is GAGVSQSPSNKVTEKGKDVELRCDPISGHTALYWYRQSLGQGLEFLIYFQGNSAPDKSGLPSDRFSAERTGGSVSTLTIQRTQQEDSAVYLCASSLDRGDYNEQFFGPGTRLTVL.

The chain uses TRBV7-2 and TRBJ2-1, with D possibly being TRBD2 (5 bases). V lost 6 bases and J 0 bases, leaving 15 bases between the germline ends. In germline, CDR1 is SGHTA, CDR2 FQGNSA. CDR3 length equals 16 residues. DNA for the CDR3: TGTGCCAGCAGGCCGATGGGAGTTAGCTCCTACAATGAGCAGTTCTTC. This translates into CASRPMGVSSYNEQFF.

The chain couples TRBV28 to TRBJ2-5, with a weak D call TRBD1 (6 bases). Between the trimmed V and J ends, which lost 6 bases and 1 base, there was a span of 9 bases. Germline V lookup: CDR1 MDHEN, CDR2 SYDVKM. The length of the CDR3 is 13 residues. The CDR3 sequence is CASSKGGQETQYF. DNA of the CDR3: TGTGCCAGCAGCAAAGGGGGCCAAGAGACCCAGTACTTC.

The chain couples TRBV19 to TRBJ1-5; weak D call: TRBD1 (6 bases). V was cut by 5 bases and J by 0 bases, with 17 bases left in between. The CDR3 totals 17 residues. Per the germline V gene, CDR1 is LNHDA and CDR2 is SQIVND (reference sequence). CDR3 DNA: TGTGCCAGTAGTCCCTTCTTTGGGGGACATAGCAATCAGCCCCAGCATTTT. Translated: CASSPFFGGHSNQPQHF. The full variable domain, rest sourced from reference TRBV19 and TRBJ1-5, is DGGITQSPKYLFRKEGQNVTLSCEQNLNHDAMYWYRQDPGQGLRLIYYSQIVNDFQKGDIAEGYSVSREKKESFPLTVTSAQKNPTAFYLCASSPFFGGHSNQPQHFGDGTRLSIL.

V gene TRBV7-2 combines with J gene TRBJ2-5, with TRBD1 matching over 9 bases. This CDR3 is 16 amino acids long. Trimming removed 1 base from V and 4 bases from J; junction bases left unmatched: 7. From germline, CDR1 is SGHTA and CDR2 FQGNSA. The chain's CDR3 is CASSLVGQGGLETQYF. The CDR3 DNA sequence: TGTGCCAGCAGCTTAGTGGGACAGGGTGGGCTAGAGACCCAGTACTTC.

This chain joins TRBV28 and TRBJ1-2; possible D gene TRBD1, 5 bases. Germline lookup yields CDR1 MDHEN and CDR2 SYDVKM. The CDR3 sequence is 14 residues long. V was cut by 2 bases and J by 7 bases, with 14 bases left in between. The CDR3 protein is CASSLGGAGGGYTF. DNA for the CDR3: TGTGCCAGCAGTTTAGGCGGGGCCGGGGGTGGCTACACCTTC.

This clone showed up just once. The genes are TRBV7-3 and TRBJ1-1; D is uncertain. CDR3 length: 13 residues. The ends were cut back, 5 bases at V and 0 bases at J, with 7 bases in the middle. Germline V gene data show CDR1 as SGHTA and CDR2 as FQGTGA. CDR3 nucleotides: TGTGCCAGCAGCGCTATTCTGAACACTGAAGCTTTCTTT. As protein: CASSAILNTEAFF.

The chain carries TRBV9 and TRBJ1-4; TRBD1 aligns across 9 bases. J was trimmed by 6 bases and V by 4 bases; bases with no gene match: 4. Germline values: CDR1 SGDLS, CDR2 YYNGEE. The CDR3 is 14 residues long. The CDR3 DNA reads TGTGCCAGCAGCTCCCGGGACAGGGATGAAAAACTGTTTTTT. Its protein product is CASSSRDRDEKLFF. The whole variable domain, remainder taken from reference TRBV9 and TRBJ1-4, is DSGVTQTPKHLITATGQRVTLRCSPRSGDLSVYWYQQSLDQGLQFLIQYYNGEERAKGNILERFSAQQFPDLHSELNLSSLELGDSALYFCASSSRDRDEKLFFGSGTQLSVL.